This entry features one T cell receptor (beta chain) sequence. What it recognizes is unknown. CD45RO/CCR7/CD25/CD127/CD95/CD27 staining was used to isolate CD4+ naive, central memory, regulatory and stem cell-like memory cells by sorting. Sorting produced populations that all topped 98% purity. CDR1 is SGHTA, CDR2 FQGNSA, per germline. The V gene end was trimmed by 2 bases and the J gene end by 6 bases; junction bases not matched to a gene: 12. This CDR3 has 17 residues. The sample is drawn from a study of beta chain features in type 1 diabetes. The study's findings and limits: All four CD4+ subsets from Type 1 diabetes patients carried moderately but significantly shorter TCRB CDR3s.

All of the isolated RNA was reverse transcribed, so expressed TCRB transcripts were sequenced. TCRdb's copy holds only in-frame clones and misses some; the assay was immunoSEQ multiplex PCR. The sample contains about 210,000 clones, approximately 11% of which appear only once. The receptor was derived from a man younger than 35 in good health. The chain joins TRBV7-2 to TRBJ2-3; 9 bases align to TRBD2. Sequencing was done on a sample of central memory CD4+ T cells from blood. The CDR3 here is CASSLRGAGGPWDTQYF. CDR3 nucleotide sequence: TGTGCCAGCAGCTTAAGAGGGGCGGGAGGGCCATGGGATACGCAGTATTTT. Drawing the rest from reference TRBV7-2 and TRBJ2-3, the complete variable domain is GAGVSQSPSNKVTEKGKDVELRCDPISGHTALYWYRQSLGQGLEFLIYFQGNSAPDKSGLPSDRFSAERTGGSVSTLTIQRTQQEDSAVYLCASSLRGAGGPWDTQYFGPGTRLTVL.